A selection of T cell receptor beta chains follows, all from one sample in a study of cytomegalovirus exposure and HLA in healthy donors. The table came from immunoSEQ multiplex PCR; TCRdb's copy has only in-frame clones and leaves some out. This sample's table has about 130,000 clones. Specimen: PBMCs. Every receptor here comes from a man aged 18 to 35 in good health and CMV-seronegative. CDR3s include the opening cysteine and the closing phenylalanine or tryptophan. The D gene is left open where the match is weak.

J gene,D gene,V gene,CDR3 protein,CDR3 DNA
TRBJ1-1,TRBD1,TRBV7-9,CASSPRRGLLDTEAFF,TGTGCCAGCAGCCCGCGGAGGGGGCTATTGGACACTGAAGCTTTCTTT
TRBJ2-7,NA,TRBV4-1,CASSQDLEVWEQYF,TGCGCCAGCAGCCAAGATTTGGAGGTATGGGAGCAGTACTTC
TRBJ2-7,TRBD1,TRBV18,CASSGDRGPYEQYF,TGTGCCAGCTCAGGAGACAGGGGACCCTACGAGCAGTACTTC
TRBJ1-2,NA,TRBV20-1,CSAPLSYGYTF,TGCAGTGCCCCATTGAGTTATGGCTACACCTTC
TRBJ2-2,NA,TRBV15,CATSRESHTGELFF,TGTGCCACCAGCAGAGAGTCCCATACCGGGGAGCTGTTTTTT
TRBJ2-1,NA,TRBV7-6,CASSLAAGSGNEQFF,TGTGCCAGCAGCTTAGCAGCGGGCAGCGGTAATGAGCAGTTCTTC
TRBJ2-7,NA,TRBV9,CASSIAGQGYEQYF,TGTGCCAGCAGCATAGCGGGACAGGGTTACGAGCAGTACTTC
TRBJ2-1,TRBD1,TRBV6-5,CASSPGQTVNEQFF,TGTGCCAGCAGTCCGGGACAGACCGTGAATGAGCAGTTCTTC
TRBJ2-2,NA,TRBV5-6,CASSLRGGNTGELFF,TGTGCCAGCAGCTTGAGGGGGGGGAACACCGGGGAGCTGTTTTTT
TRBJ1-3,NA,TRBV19,CASSGRISGNTIYF,TGTGCCAGTTCAGGGCGGATCTCTGGAAACACCATATATTTT
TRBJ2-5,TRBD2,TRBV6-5,CASSLRGAGGLETQYF,TGTGCCAGCAGTTTGCGGGGAGCGGGGGGGCTGGAGACCCAGTACTTC
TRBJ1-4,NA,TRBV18,CASSLNPSGFNEKLFF,TGTGCCAGCTCACTAAACCCCTCGGGGTTTAATGAAAAACTGTTTTTT
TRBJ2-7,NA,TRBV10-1,CASSDSVTYEQYF,TGCGCCAGCAGTGACTCCGTAACCTACGAGCAGTACTTC